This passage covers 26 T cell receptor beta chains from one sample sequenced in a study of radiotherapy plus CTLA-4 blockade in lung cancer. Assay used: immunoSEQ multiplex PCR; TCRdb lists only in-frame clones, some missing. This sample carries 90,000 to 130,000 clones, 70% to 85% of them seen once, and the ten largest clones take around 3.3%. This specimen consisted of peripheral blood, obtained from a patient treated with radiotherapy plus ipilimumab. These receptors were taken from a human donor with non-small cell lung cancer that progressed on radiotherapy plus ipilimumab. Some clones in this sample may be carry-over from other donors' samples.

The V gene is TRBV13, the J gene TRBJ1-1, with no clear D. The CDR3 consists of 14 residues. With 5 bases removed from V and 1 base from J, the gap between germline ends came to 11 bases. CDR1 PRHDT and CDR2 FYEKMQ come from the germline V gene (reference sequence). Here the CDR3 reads CASSHRTANTEAFF. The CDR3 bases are TGTGCCAGCAGCCATCGGACGGCGAACACTGAAGCTTTCTTT.

The CDR3 bases are TGTGCCAGCAGCTTAGATGGACCAGGGGGCACAGATACGCAGTATTTT. This translates into CASSLDGPGGTDTQYF. The chain joins TRBV11-2 to TRBJ2-3; weak D call: TRBD1 (6 bases). CDR3 size: 16 residues. Trimming removed 0 bases from V and 1 base from J, with 11 bases in between. In germline, CDR1 is SGHAT, CDR2 FQNNGV. The whole variable domain, filled in from reference TRBV11-2 and TRBJ2-3, reads EAGVAQSPRYKIIEKRQSVAFWCNPISGHATLYWYQQILGQGPKLLIQFQNNGVVDDSQLPKDRFSAERLKGVDSTLKIQPAKLEDSAVYLCASSLDGPGGTDTQYFGPGTRLTVL.

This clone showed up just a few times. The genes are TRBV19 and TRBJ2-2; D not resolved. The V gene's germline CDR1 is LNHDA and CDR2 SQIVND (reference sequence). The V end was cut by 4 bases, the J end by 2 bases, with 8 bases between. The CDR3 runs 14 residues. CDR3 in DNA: TGTGCCAGTAGTAAAACCACAAACACCGGGGAGCTGTTTTTT. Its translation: CASSKTTNTGELFF.

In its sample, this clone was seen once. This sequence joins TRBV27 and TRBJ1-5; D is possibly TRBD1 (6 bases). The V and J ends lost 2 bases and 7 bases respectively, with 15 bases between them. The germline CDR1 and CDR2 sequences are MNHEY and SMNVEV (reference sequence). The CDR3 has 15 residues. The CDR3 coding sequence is TGTGCCAGCAGTTTAGGGTTGGGGGGCTCGCAGCCCCAGCATTTT. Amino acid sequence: CASSLGLGGSQPQHF.

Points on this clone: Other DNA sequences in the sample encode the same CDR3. Written as DNA, the CDR3 is TGTGCCAGCTCACCGGGGACCACCAGCGACTATGGCTACACCTTC. It codes for CASSPGTTSDYGYTF. The rearrangement joins TRBV18 to TRBJ1-2, with D perhaps matching TRBD1 (5 bases). CDR3 length: 15 amino acids. V lost 3 bases and J lost 3, with 14 bases in between. Per germline, CDR1 KGHSH and CDR2 LQKENI.

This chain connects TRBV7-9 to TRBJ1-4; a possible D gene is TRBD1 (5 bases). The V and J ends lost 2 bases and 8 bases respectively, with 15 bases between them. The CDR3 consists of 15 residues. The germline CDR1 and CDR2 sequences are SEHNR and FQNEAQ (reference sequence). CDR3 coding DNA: TGTGCCAGCAGCTTAAATCCGGGACGGGTGGAAAAACTGTTTTTT. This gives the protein CASSLNPGRVEKLFF. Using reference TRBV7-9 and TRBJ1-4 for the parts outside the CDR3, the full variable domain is DTGVSQNPRHKITKRGQNVTFRCDPISEHNRLYWYRQTLGQGPEFLTYFQNEAQLEKSRLLSDRFSAERPKGSFSTLEIQRTEQGDSAMYLCASSLNPGRVEKLFFGSGTQLSVL.

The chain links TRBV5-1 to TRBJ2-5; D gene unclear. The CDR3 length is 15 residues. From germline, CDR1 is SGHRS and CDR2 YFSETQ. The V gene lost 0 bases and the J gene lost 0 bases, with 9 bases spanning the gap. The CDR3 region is CASSLGARHQETQYF. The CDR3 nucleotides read TGCGCCAGCAGCTTGGGTGCCAGACACCAAGAGACCCAGTACTTC.

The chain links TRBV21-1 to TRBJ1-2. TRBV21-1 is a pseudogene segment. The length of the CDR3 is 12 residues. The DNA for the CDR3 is TGTGCCAGAACGCCGGGTGGCTATGGCTACACCTTC. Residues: CARTPGGYGYTF.

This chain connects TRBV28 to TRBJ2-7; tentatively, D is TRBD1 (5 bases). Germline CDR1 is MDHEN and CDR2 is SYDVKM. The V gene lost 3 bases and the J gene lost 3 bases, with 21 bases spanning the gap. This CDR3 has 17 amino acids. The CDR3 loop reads CASSFWPTVSARYEQYF. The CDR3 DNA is TGTGCCAGCAGTTTTTGGCCGACAGTCAGCGCCCGCTACGAGCAGTACTTC.

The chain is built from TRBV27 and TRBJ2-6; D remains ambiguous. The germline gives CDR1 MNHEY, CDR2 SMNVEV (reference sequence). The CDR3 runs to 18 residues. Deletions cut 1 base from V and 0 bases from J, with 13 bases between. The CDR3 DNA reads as TGTGCCAGCAGTTTATATGCCAGCGATAGCTCTGGGGCCAACGTCCTGACTTTC. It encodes CASSLYASDSSGANVLTF. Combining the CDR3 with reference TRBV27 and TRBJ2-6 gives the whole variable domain EAQVTQNPRYLITVTGKKLTVTCSQNMNHEYMSWYRQDPGLGLRQIYYSMNVEVTDKGDVPEGYKVSRKEKRNFPLILESPSPNQTSLYFCASSLYASDSSGANVLTFGAGSRLTVL.

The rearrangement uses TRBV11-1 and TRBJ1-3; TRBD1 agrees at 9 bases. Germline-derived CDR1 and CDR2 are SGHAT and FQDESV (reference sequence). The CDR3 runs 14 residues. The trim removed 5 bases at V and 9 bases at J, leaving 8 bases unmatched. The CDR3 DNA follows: TGTGCCAGCAGCATCGGACAGGGGAGAGCCACCATATATTTT. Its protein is CASSIGQGRATIYF.

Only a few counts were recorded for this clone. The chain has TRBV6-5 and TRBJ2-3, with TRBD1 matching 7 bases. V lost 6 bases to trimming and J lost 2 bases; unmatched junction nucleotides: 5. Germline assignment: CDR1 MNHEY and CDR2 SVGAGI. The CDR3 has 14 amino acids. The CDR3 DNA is TGTGCCAGCAGCGTGACAGGGCACACAGATACGCAGTATTTT. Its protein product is CASSVTGHTDTQYF.

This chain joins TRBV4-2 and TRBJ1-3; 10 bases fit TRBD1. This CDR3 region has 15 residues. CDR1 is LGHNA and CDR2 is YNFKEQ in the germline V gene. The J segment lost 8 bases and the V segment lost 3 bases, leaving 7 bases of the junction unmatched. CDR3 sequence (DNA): TGTGCCAGCAGCCAGCCGGGACAGGGGCAAGACACCATATATTTT. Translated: CASSQPGQGQDTIYF.

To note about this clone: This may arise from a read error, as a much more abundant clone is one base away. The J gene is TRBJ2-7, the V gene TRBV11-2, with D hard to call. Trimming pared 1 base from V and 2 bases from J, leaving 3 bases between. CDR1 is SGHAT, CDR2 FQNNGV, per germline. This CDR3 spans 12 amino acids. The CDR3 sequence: CASSLVTYEQYF. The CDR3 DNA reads TGTGCCAGCAGCTTAGTCACCTACGAGCAGTACTTC.

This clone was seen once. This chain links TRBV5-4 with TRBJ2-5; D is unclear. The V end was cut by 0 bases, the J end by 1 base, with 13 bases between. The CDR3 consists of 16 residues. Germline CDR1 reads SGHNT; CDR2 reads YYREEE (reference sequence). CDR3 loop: CASSLDRGGLQETQYF. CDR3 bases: TGTGCCAGCAGCTTGGACCGCGGCGGCCTCCAAGAGACCCAGTACTTC.

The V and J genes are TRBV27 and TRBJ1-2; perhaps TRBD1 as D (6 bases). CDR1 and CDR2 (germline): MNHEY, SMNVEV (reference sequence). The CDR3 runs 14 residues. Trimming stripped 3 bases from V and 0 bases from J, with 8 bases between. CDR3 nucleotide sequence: TGTGCCAGCAGTTTGGGGGACACTAACTATGGCTACACCTTC. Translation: CASSLGDTNYGYTF.

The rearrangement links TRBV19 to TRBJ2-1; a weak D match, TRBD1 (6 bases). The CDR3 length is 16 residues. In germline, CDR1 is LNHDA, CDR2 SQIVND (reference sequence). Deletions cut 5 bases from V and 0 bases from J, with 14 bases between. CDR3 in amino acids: CASSVSGASSYNEQFF. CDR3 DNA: TGTGCCAGTAGTGTCTCAGGGGCCAGCTCCTACAATGAGCAGTTCTTC.

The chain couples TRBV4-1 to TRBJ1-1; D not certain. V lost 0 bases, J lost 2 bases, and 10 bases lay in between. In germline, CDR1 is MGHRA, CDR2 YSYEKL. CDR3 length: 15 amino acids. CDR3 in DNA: TGCGCCAGCAGCCAAGATTGGCGGCAAAACACTGAAGCTTTCTTT. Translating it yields CASSQDWRQNTEAFF.

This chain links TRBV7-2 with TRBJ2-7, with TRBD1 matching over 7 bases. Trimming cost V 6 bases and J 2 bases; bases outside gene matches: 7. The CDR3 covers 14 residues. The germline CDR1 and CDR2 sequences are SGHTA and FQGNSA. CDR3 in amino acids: CASSYRDSTYEQYF. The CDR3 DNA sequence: TGTGCCAGCAGTTACCGGGACAGCACCTACGAGCAGTACTTC.

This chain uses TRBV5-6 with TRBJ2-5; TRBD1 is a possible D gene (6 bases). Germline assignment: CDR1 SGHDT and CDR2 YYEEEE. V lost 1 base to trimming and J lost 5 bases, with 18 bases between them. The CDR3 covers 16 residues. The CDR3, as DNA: TGTGCCAGCAGCTTGCAGGGCAGGGGCGAGCAGGAGACCCAGTACTTC. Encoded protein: CASSLQGRGEQETQYF.

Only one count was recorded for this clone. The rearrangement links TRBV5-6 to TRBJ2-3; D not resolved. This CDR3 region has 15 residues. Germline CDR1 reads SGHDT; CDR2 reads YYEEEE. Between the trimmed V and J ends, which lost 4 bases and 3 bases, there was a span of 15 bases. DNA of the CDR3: TGTGCCAGCAGCGATGGGATACTCTGGACAGATACGCAGTATTTT. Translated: CASSDGILWTDTQYF.

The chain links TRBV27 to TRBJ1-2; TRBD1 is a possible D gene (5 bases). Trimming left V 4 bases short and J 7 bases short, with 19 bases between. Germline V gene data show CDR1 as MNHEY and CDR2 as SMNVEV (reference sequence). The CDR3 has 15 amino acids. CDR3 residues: CASSWSGPRSGGYTF. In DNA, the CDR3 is TGTGCCAGCAGTTGGTCGGGACCGCGGTCGGGTGGCTACACCTTC.

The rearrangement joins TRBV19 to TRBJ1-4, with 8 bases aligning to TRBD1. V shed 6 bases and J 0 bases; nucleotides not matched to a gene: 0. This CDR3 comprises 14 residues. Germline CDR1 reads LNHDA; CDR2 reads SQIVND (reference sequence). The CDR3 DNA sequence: TGTGCCAGTAGGACAGGGGCAACTAATGAAAAACTGTTTTTT. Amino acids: CASRTGATNEKLFF.

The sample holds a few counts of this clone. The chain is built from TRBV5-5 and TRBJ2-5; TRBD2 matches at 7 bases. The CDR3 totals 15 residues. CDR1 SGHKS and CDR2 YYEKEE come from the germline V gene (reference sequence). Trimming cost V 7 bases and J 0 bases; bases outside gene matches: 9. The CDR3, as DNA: TGTGCCAGCGGAACGAGCGGGACCAACCAAGAGACCCAGTACTTC. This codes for CASGTSGTNQETQYF.

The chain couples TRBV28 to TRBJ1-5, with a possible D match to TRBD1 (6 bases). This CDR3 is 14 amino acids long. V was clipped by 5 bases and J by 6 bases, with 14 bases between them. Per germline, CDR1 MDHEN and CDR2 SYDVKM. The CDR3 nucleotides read TGTGCCAGCAGTCCCCCCGACAGGTTTCAGCCCCAGCATTTT. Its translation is CASSPPDRFQPQHF.

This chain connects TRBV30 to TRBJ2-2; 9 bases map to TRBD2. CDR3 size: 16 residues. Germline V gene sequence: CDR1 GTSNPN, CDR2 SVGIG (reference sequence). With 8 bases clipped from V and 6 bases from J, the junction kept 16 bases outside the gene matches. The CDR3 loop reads CARDLGAGGPPGELFF. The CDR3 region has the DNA TGTGCCAGGGATCTGGGGGCGGGGGGGCCGCCCGGGGAGCTGTTTTTT.